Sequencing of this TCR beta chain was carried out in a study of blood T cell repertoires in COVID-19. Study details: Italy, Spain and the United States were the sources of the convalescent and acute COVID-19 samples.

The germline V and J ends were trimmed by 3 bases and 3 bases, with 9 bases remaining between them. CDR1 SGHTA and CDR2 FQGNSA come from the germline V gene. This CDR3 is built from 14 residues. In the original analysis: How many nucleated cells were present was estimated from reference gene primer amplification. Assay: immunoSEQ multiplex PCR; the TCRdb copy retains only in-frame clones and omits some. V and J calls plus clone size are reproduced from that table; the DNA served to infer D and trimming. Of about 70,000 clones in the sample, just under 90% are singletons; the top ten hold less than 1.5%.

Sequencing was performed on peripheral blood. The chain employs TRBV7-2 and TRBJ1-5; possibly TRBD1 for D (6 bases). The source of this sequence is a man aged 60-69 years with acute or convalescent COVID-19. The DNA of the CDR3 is TGTGCCAGCAGCTTTAGGACAGTCAATCAGCCCCAGCATTTT. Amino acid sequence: CASSFRTVNQPQHF.